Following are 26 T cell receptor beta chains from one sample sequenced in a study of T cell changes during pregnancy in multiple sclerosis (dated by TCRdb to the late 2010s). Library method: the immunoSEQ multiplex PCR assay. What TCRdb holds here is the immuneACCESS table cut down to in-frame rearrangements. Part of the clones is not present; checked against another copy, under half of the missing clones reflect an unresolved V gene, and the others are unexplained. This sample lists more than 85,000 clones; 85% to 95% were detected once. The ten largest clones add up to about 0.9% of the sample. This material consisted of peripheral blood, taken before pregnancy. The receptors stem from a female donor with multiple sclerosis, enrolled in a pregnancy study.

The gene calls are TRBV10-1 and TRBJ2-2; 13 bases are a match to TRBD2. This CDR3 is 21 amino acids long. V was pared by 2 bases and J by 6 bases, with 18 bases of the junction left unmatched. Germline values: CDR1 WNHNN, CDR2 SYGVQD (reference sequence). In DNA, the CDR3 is TGCGCCAGCAGTGAGATGAGAGCCGGGACTAGCGGGGTCGGGACTTCCGGGGAGCTGTTTTTT. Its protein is CASSEMRAGTSGVGTSGELFF.

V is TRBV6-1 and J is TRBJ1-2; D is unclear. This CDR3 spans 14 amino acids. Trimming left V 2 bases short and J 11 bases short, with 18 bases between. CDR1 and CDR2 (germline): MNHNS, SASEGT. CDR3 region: CASSESAGPQWYTF. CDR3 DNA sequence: TGTGCCAGCAGTGAATCTGCGGGTCCTCAGTGGTACACCTTC.

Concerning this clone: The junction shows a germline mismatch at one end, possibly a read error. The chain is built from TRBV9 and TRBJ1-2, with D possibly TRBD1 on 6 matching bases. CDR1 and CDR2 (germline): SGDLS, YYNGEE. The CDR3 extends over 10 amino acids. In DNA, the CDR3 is TGTGCCAGCAGCGCACGGACAGACCGCTTC. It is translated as CASSARTDRF.

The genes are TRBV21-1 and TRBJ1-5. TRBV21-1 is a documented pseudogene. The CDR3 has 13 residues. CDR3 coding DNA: TGTGCCAGCAGCAAACCGGGTCATCAGCCCCAGCATTTT. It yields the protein CASSKPGHQPQHF.

Here the CDR3 reads CASSLGTGGSYEQYF. The CDR3 region has the DNA TGTGCCAGCAGCTTAGGGACAGGGGGATCCTACGAGCAGTACTTC. The chain couples TRBV7-6 to TRBJ2-7, with TRBD1 identical over 10 bases. The CDR3 spans 15 residues. V shed 1 base and J 1 base; nucleotides not matched to a gene: 1. Germline V lookup: CDR1 SGHVS, CDR2 FNYEAQ. The complete variable domain, with remaining parts taken from reference TRBV7-6 and TRBJ2-7, reads GAGVSQSPRYKVTKRGQDVALRCDPISGHVSLYWYRQALGQGPEFLTYFNYEAQQDKSGLPNDRFSAERPEGSISTLTIQRTEQRDSAMYRCASSLGTGGSYEQYFGPGTRLTVT.

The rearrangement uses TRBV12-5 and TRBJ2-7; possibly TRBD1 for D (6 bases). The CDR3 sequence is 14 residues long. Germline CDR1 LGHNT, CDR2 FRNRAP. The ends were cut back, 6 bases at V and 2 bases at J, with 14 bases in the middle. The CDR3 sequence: CASGPTGLTYEQYF. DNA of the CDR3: TGTGCTAGTGGGCCGACAGGTCTCACCTACGAGCAGTACTTC.

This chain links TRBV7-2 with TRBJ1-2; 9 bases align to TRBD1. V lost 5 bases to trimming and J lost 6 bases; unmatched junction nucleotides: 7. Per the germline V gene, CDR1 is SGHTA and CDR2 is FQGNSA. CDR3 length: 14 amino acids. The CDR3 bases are TGTGCCAGCAGCCACAGGGGGCTTGAAGATGGCTACACCTTC. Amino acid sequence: CASSHRGLEDGYTF. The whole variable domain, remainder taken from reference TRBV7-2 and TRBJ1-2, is GAGVSQSPSNKVTEKGKDVELRCDPISGHTALYWYRQSLGQGLEFLIYFQGNSAPDKSGLPSDRFSAERTGGSVSTLTIQRTQQEDSAVYLCASSHRGLEDGYTFGSGTRLTVV.

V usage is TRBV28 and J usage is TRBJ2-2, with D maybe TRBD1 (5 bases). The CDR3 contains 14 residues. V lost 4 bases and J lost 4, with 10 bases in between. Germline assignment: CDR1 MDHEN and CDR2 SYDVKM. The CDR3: CASSWGSSTGELFF. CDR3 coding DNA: TGTGCCAGCAGTTGGGGCAGCTCCACCGGGGAGCTGTTTTTT.

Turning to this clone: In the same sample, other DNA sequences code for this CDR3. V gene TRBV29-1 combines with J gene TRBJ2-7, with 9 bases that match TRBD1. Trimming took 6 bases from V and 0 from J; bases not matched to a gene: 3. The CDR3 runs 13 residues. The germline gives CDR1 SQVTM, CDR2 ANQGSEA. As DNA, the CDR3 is TGCAGCGTACAGGGGGCGAGCTCCTACGAGCAGTACTTC. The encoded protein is CSVQGASSYEQYF.

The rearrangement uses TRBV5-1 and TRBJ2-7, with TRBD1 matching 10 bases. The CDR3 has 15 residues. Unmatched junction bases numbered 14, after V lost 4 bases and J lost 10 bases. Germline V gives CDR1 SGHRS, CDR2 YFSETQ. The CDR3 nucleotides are TGCGCCAGCAGCCGACGGACAGGGGGGGCTTTGGAACAGTACTTC. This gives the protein CASSRRTGGALEQYF.

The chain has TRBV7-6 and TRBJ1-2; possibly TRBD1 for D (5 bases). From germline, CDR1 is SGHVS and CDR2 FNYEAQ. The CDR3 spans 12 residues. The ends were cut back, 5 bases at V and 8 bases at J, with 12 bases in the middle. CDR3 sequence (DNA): TGTGCCAGCAGCCCGGGAGGGGACGGCTACACCTTC. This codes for CASSPGGDGYTF. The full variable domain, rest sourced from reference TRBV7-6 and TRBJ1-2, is GAGVSQSPRYKVTKRGQDVALRCDPISGHVSLYWYRQALGQGPEFLTYFNYEAQQDKSGLPNDRFSAERPEGSISTLTIQRTEQRDSAMYRCASSPGGDGYTFGSGTRLTVV.

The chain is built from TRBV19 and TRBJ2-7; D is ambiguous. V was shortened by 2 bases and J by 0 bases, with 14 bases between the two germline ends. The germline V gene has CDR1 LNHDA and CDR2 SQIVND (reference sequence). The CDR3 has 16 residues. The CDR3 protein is CASSIRVQNYSYEQYF. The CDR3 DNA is TGTGCCAGTAGTATACGGGTACAAAACTACTCCTACGAGCAGTACTTC.

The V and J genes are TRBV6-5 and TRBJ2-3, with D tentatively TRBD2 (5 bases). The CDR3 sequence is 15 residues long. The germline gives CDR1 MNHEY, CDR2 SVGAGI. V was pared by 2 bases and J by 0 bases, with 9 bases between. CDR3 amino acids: CASSYGSLSTDTQYF. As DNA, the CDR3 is TGTGCCAGCAGTTACGGGAGCTTGAGCACAGATACGCAGTATTTT.

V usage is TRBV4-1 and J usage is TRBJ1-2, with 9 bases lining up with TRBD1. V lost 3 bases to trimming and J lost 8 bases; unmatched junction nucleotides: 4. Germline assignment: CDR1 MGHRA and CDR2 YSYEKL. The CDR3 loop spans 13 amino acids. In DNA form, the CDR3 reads TGCGCCAGCAGCCAGGGGACAGGGAGAGGCTACACCTTC. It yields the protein CASSQGTGRGYTF.

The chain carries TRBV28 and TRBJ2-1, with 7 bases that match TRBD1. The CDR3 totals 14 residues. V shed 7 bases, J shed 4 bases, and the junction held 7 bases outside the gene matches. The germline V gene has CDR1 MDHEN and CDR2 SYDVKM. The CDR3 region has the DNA TGTGCCAGCATTCGGGGACAGAGATACAATGAGCAGTTCTTC. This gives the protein CASIRGQRYNEQFF.

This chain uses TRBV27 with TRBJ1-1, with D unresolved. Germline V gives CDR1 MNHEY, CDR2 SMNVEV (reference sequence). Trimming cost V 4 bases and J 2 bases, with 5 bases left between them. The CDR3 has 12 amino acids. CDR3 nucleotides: TGTGCCAGCAGTTACGGTAACACTGAAGCTTTCTTT. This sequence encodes CASSYGNTEAFF.

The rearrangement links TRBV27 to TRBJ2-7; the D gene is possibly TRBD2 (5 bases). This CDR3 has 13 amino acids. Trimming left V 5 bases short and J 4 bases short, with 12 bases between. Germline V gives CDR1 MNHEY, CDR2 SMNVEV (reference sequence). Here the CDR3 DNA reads TGTGCCAGCAGTCTCGGACGGGGATACGAGCAGTACTTC. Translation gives CASSLGRGYEQYF.

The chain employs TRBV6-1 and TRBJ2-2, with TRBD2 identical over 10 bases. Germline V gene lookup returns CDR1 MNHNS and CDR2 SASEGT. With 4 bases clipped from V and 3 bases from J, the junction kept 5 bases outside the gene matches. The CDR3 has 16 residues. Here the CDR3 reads CASSALTSGYTGELFF. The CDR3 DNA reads TGTGCCAGCAGTGCCCTGACTAGCGGGTACACCGGGGAGCTGTTTTTT.

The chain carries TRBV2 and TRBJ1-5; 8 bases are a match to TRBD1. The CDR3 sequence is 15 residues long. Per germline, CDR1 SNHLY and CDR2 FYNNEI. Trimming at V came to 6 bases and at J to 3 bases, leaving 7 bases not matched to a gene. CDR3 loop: CASRNDRGDNQPQHF. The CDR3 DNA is TGTGCCAGCAGAAATGACAGGGGAGACAATCAGCCCCAGCATTTT.

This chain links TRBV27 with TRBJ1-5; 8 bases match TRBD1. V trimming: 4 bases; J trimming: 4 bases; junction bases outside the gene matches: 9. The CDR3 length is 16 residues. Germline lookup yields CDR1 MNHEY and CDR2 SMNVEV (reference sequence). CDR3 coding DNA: TGTGCCAGCAGTTCCGCCACAGGGGGAGGAAATCAGCCCCAGCATTTT. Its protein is CASSSATGGGNQPQHF.

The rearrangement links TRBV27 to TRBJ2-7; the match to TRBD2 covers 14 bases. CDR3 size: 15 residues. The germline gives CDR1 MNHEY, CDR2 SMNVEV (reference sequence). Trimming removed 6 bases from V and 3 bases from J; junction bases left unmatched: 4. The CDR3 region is CASSKGTSGGYEQYF. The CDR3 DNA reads TGTGCCAGCAGCAAAGGGACTAGCGGGGGCTACGAGCAGTACTTC.

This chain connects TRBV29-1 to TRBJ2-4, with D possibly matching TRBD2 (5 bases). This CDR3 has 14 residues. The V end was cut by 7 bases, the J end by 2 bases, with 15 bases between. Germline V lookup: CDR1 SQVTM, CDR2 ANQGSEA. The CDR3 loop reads CSDPPPGSKNIQYF. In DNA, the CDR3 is TGCAGCGACCCCCCCCCGGGGTCCAAAAACATTCAGTACTTC.

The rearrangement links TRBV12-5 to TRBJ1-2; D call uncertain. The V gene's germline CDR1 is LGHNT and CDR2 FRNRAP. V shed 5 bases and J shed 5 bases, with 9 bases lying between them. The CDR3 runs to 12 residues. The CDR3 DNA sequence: TGTGCTAGTGGTGGCCCAGTGTATGGCTACACCTTC. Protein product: CASGGPVYGYTF.

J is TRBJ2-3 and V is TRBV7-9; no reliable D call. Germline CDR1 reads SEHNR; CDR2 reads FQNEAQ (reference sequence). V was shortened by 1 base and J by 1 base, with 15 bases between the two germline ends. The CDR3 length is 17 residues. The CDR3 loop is CASSLVGVLTRTDTQYF. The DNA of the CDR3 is TGTGCCAGCAGCTTAGTCGGAGTACTAACTCGCACAGATACGCAGTATTTT. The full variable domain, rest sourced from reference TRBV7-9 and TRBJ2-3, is DTGVSQNPRHKITKRGQNVTFRCDPISEHNRLYWYRQTLGQGPEFLTYFQNEAQLEKSRLLSDRFSAERPKGSFSTLEIQRTEQGDSAMYLCASSLVGVLTRTDTQYFGPGTRLTVL.

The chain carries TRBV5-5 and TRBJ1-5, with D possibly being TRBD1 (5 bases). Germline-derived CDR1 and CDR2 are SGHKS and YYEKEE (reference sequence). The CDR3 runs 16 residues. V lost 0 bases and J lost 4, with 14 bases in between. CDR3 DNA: TGTGCCAGCAGCTTGGACTTAATTGGGGCGAATCAGCCCCAGCATTTT. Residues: CASSLDLIGANQPQHF.

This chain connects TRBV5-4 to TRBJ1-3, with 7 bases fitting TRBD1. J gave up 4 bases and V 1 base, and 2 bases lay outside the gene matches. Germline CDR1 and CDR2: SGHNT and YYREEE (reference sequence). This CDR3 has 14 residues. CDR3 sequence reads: CASSLRGLGNTIYF. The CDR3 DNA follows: TGTGCCAGCAGCTTGAGGGGGCTCGGAAACACCATATATTTT.